This TCR beta chain was retrieved from a study of spatial heterogeneity in lung cancer. Background on the study: The donors, roughly 70 patients with untreated early-stage non-small cell lung cancer, provided the samples.

Time point: blood at routine non-recurrence follow-up after resection. Each CDR3 protein gets one entry after TCRdb re-called the 5' RACE reads with MiXCR. The sample holds around 10,000 distinct CDR3 sequences; roughly 20% are singletons and the top ten take just under 45%. In germline, CDR1 is LGHNA, CDR2 YSLEER. The CDR3 is 16 amino acids. Trimming at V came to 1 base and at J to 2 bases, leaving 6 bases not matched to a gene. The source material was PBMCs, sampled at follow-up. This TCR was sampled from a male donor with early-stage non-small cell lung cancer. The chain carries TRBV4-3 and TRBJ2-7, with 9 bases aligning to TRBD1. CDR3 in DNA: TGCGCCAGCAGCCAAGCCCCCGGGACAGGGACCTACGAGCAGTACTTC. Amino acid sequence: CASSQAPGTGTYEQYF.